The 22 T cell receptor beta chains in this list originate from one sample, sequenced in a study of T cell responses to AZD1222 COVID-19 vaccine. TCRdb keeps only in-frame clones here, not all; method: immunoSEQ multiplex PCR. Of about 180,000 clones in the sample, 90% to 95% were seen once. The material sequenced was peripheral blood, taken 28 days after the second dose of the MenACWY control vaccine. These receptors were collected from an adult who received the MenACWY meningococcal vaccine as a control.

This clone has at least ten counts. The rearrangement links TRBV28 to TRBJ1-6, with TRBD1 as a possible D gene (5 bases). CDR1 is MDHEN and CDR2 is SYDVKM in the germline V gene. The CDR3 extends over 11 amino acids. The germline V and J ends were trimmed by 6 bases and 14 bases, with 11 bases remaining between them. This CDR3 reads CASRQGASLHF. The CDR3, as DNA: TGTGCCAGCAGGCAGGGAGCGTCCCTCCACTTT.

This rearrangement joins TRBV7-2 to TRBJ2-4; D possibly matches TRBD1 or TRBD2 (6 bases each). Germline V lookup: CDR1 SGHTA, CDR2 FQGNSA. V dropped 4 bases and J dropped 4 bases, with 14 bases sitting between them. CDR3 length: 15 amino acids. As DNA, the CDR3 is TGTGCCAGCAGCTCCCATGCGGGACAAAAAAACATTCAGTACTTC. Its translation is CASSSHAGQKNIQYF.

The CDR3 region has the DNA TGTGCCAGCAGCTTGGGGCTGGGACAGTTAAATCAGCCCCAGCATTTT. It translates to CASSLGLGQLNQPQHF. V and J are TRBV7-6 and TRBJ1-5; TRBD1 matches 7 bases. Trimming took 3 bases from V and 4 from J; bases not matched to a gene: 9. This CDR3 comprises 16 residues. Germline V gene sequence: CDR1 SGHVS, CDR2 FNYEAQ.

In DNA form, the CDR3 reads TGTGCCAGCACCGGCCTCAGGGGTGACACCATATATTTT. Protein sequence: CASTGLRGDTIYF. J is TRBJ1-3 and V is TRBV2; tentative D call: TRBD1 (6 bases). Trimming removed 7 bases at V and 8 bases at J, with 15 bases between. Germline V CDR1 and CDR2: SNHLY, FYNNEI. This CDR3 is built from 13 residues.

The chain links TRBV18 to TRBJ1-1; no definite D call. The V gene lost 0 bases and the J gene lost 1 base, with 6 bases spanning the gap. CDR1 is KGHSH, CDR2 LQKENI, per germline. This CDR3 is 14 amino acids long. The DNA of the CDR3 is TGTGCCAGCTCACCACCACACGCGAACACTGAAGCTTTCTTT. Translated: CASSPPHANTEAFF. The full variable domain, completed using reference TRBV18 and TRBJ1-1, is NAGVMQNPRHLVRRRGQEARLRCSPMKGHSHVYWYRQLPEEGLKFMVYLQKENIIDESGMPKERFSAEFPKEGPSILRIQQVVRGDSAAYFCASSPPHANTEAFFGQGTRLTVV.

V is TRBV18 and J is TRBJ1-5; 7 bases line up with TRBD1. This CDR3 comprises 15 residues. The J segment lost 7 bases and the V segment lost 4 bases, leaving 10 bases of the junction unmatched. CDR1 and CDR2 from the germline V gene are KGHSH and LQKENI. In nucleotides, the CDR3 is TGTGCCAGCTCACTGTCCACAGGGGTAGGACAGCCCCAGCATTTT. Its protein is CASSLSTGVGQPQHF. Supplemented by reference TRBV18 and TRBJ1-5, the full variable domain reads NAGVMQNPRHLVRRRGQEARLRCSPMKGHSHVYWYRQLPEEGLKFMVYLQKENIIDESGMPKERFSAEFPKEGPSILRIQQVVRGDSAAYFCASSLSTGVGQPQHFGDGTRLSIL.

The genes are TRBV6-5 and TRBJ1-2, with no clear D. CDR1 is MNHEY and CDR2 is SVGAGI in the germline V gene. Trimming removed 5 bases at V and 3 bases at J, with 7 bases between. This CDR3 spans 12 amino acids. The CDR3 reads CASSRTDYGYTF. The CDR3 coding sequence is TGTGCCAGCAGTCGGACGGACTATGGCTACACCTTC.

V and J are TRBV18 and TRBJ2-5; D unclear. Per the germline V gene, CDR1 is KGHSH and CDR2 is LQKENI. This CDR3 comprises 14 residues. V gave up 3 bases and J gave up 2 bases, with 10 bases separating them. The CDR3 loop is CASSPSHSQETQYF. Written as DNA, the CDR3 is TGTGCCAGCTCACCGTCTCACAGTCAAGAGACCCAGTACTTC.

V gene TRBV5-5 combines with J gene TRBJ1-4, with 8 bases fitting TRBD1. The length of the CDR3 is 14 residues. V lost 5 bases to trimming and J lost 7 bases; unmatched junction nucleotides: 7. CDR1 and CDR2 (germline): SGHKS, YYEKEE (reference sequence). CDR3 nucleotide sequence: TGTGCCAGCAGTTTACAGGGGGAAGGTGAAAAACTGTTTTTT. It yields the protein CASSLQGEGEKLFF.

The CDR3 loop is CASRLGLYNSPLHF. The CDR3 DNA sequence: TGTGCCAGCAGACTGGGCCTCTATAATTCACCCCTCCACTTT. The J gene is TRBJ1-6, the V gene TRBV3-1 (or the pseudogene TRBV3-2), with D unresolved. Looked up from germline, CDR1 is LGHDT and CDR2 is YNNKEL (reference sequence). Trimming left V 6 bases short and J 3 bases short, with 9 bases between. This CDR3 contains 14 residues.

J is TRBJ2-1 and V is TRBV9; tentatively, D is TRBD1 or TRBD2 (6 bases each). The length of the CDR3 is 14 residues. Germline loops: CDR1 SGDLS, CDR2 YYNGEE. Trimming removed 0 bases at V and 8 bases at J, with 12 bases between. DNA for the CDR3: TGTGCCAGCAGCGTAGGGGGGGCGAGCTATGAGCAGTTCTTC. Amino acid sequence: CASSVGGASYEQFF.

A single count supports this clone. The chain employs TRBV5-5 and TRBJ1-4; 7 bases are a match to TRBD1. CDR1 SGHKS and CDR2 YYEKEE come from the germline V gene (reference sequence). V was pared by 2 bases and J by 0 bases, with 4 bases of the junction left unmatched. The CDR3 sequence is 16 residues long. CDR3: CASSFRQGATNEKLFF. The CDR3 DNA reads as TGTGCCAGCAGCTTCCGACAGGGTGCAACTAATGAAAAACTGTTTTTT.

Here the CDR3 DNA reads TGTGCCAGCAGCATGGGGCGCCGTAGGGGGACCGAGGATGAGCAGTTCTTC. Translated, it gives CASSMGRRRGTEDEQFF. The chain links TRBV5-6 to TRBJ2-1; possible D gene TRBD1, 6 bases. The CDR3 loop spans 17 amino acids. Trimming shortened V by 4 bases and J by 8 bases, and 25 bases separated the two germline ends. Germline CDR1 is SGHDT and CDR2 is YYEEEE.

The chain is built from TRBV5-1 and TRBJ1-2, with D hard to call. Looked up from germline, CDR1 is SGHRS and CDR2 is YFSETQ. This CDR3 is 16 amino acids long. Deletions cut 0 bases from V and 1 base from J, with 13 bases between. CDR3 sequence: CASSLAVPKGNYGYTF. The CDR3 DNA is TGCGCCAGCAGCTTGGCCGTACCTAAGGGTAACTATGGCTACACCTTC.

J is TRBJ1-3 and V is TRBV6-6; 8 positions match TRBD1. V shed 10 bases and J 4 bases; nucleotides not matched to a gene: 12. The CDR3 loop spans 15 amino acids. Germline values: CDR1 MNHNY, CDR2 SVGAGI (reference sequence). CDR3 in DNA: TGTGCCACGAAGGACAGGGAGCTGTCCGGAAACACCATATATTTT. This codes for CATKDRELSGNTIYF.

The chain has TRBV9 and TRBJ1-3; tentatively, D is TRBD1 (5 bases). The CDR3 runs 15 residues. V lost 7 bases to trimming and J lost 0 bases, with 14 bases between them. The V gene's germline CDR1 is SGDLS and CDR2 YYNGEE. The CDR3 is CASASGDLSGNTIYF. Written as DNA, the CDR3 is TGTGCCAGCGCTTCTGGGGACCTCTCTGGAAACACCATATATTTT. The full variable domain, its missing parts supplied by reference TRBV9 and TRBJ1-3, is DSGVTQTPKHLITATGQRVTLRCSPRSGDLSVYWYQQSLDQGLQFLIQYYNGEERAKGNILERFSAQQFPDLHSELNLSSLELGDSALYFCASASGDLSGNTIYFGEGSWLTVV.

The J gene is TRBJ2-3, the V gene TRBV5-4; 13 nucleotides align to TRBD2. The CDR3 extends over 16 amino acids. From germline, CDR1 is SGHNT and CDR2 YYREEE (reference sequence). J lost 4 bases, V lost 4 bases, and 6 bases had no gene match. This CDR3 is CASSRTSGGFPDTQYF. The CDR3 DNA is TGTGCCAGCAGCAGGACTAGCGGGGGTTTCCCAGATACGCAGTATTTT.

DNA of the CDR3: TGTGCCAGCAGCCCGACTCCTATGGGATATAAATATGGCTACACCTTC. Residues: CASSPTPMGYKYGYTF. V is TRBV5-6 and J is TRBJ1-2, with unresolved D. Trimming left V 4 bases short and J 5 bases short, with 21 bases between. This CDR3 has 16 amino acids. In germline, CDR1 is SGHDT, CDR2 YYEEEE.

CDR3 sequence reads: CASSTWDHTDTQYF. CDR3 coding DNA: TGTGCCAGCAGCACATGGGACCACACAGATACGCAGTATTTT. V and J are TRBV9 and TRBJ2-3; D is perhaps TRBD1 or TRBD2 (5 bases each). V was cut by 4 bases and J by 2 bases, with 11 bases left in between. Germline loops: CDR1 SGDLS, CDR2 YYNGEE. CDR3 length: 14 amino acids.

V and J are TRBV29-1 and TRBJ2-2, with D possibly matching TRBD2 (7 bases). There are 16 residues in the CDR3. The V gene's germline CDR1 is SQVTM and CDR2 ANQGSEA. Trimming shortened V by 7 bases and J by 4 bases, and 22 bases separated the two germline ends. CDR3 amino acids: CSATKNGGPATGELFF. For the CDR3, the DNA is TGCAGCGCAACCAAGAACGGGGGGCCGGCCACCGGGGAGCTGTTTTTT.

This clone was seen once. The rearrangement links TRBV18 to TRBJ1-1; 7 bases align to TRBD1. The CDR3 has 16 residues. V gave up 6 bases and J gave up 1 base; unmatched junction bases: 11. CDR1 and CDR2 (germline): KGHSH, LQKENI. This CDR3 is CASSLSPGQRNTEAFF. In DNA, the CDR3 is TGTGCCAGCTCGCTTAGTCCGGGACAGAGGAACACTGAAGCTTTCTTT.

The chain uses TRBV6-5 and TRBJ2-5; 9 bases fit TRBD1. CDR3 length equals 14 residues. V gave up 6 bases and J gave up 5 bases; unmatched junction bases: 7. Germline CDR1 MNHEY, CDR2 SVGAGI. The CDR3 protein is CASRSQGAGETQYF. The CDR3 DNA reads as TGTGCCAGCAGGTCACAGGGGGCGGGGGAGACCCAGTACTTC.